Below, 7 T cell receptor beta chains from the same sample are listed, as sequenced in a study of T cell clonality in common variable immunodeficiency. Their cognate antigens are unknown. Study results and caveats: Reportedly, TCR beta sequences from common variable immunodeficiency showed fewer deletions and N-nucleotide insertions.

Generated by immunoSEQ multiplex PCR, the TCRdb table keeps only in-frame clones and is missing some. This sample has 30,000 to 40,000 clones, each found more than once. The sequenced sample consisted of peripheral blood mononuclear cells. Receptors were obtained from a human donor with common variable immunodeficiency.

By frequency in the sample, this clone is medium-sized. The missing CDR3 end, 3 residues past where the read stops, is filled in from the germline J gene. The chain carries TRBV5-6 and TRBJ2-5; 7 nucleotides line up with TRBD1. Looked up from germline, CDR1 is SGHDT and CDR2 is YYEEEE. With 7 bases clipped from V and 4 bases from J, the junction kept 7 bases outside the gene matches. The CDR3 is 13 amino acids. The CDR3 sequence is CASHYRGGETQYF. The CDR3 DNA, read in part, is TGTGCCAGCCATTACAGGGGTGGAGAGACC.

On this clone: With the read ending 3 residues before the CDR3 end, the germline J gene is used to fill in that end. The chain employs TRBV19 and TRBJ2-1, with TRBD2 matching 7 bases. The CDR3 contains 18 residues. Germline CDR1 and CDR2: LNHDA and SQIVND (reference sequence). V was pared by 1 base and J by 6 bases, with 15 bases of the junction left unmatched. CDR3: CASSIGPTGTIRANEQFF. The part of the CDR3 DNA that was read is TGTGCCAGTAGTATAGGGCCGACCGGGACTATAAGGGCCAATGAG.

In this sample, this clone turned up many times. The read halts 3 residues ahead of the CDR3 end, with the missing end drawn from the germline J gene. The V and J genes are TRBV6-1 and TRBJ1-6; 9 nucleotides match TRBD1. This CDR3 contains 14 residues. V gave up 4 bases and J gave up 8 bases; unmatched junction bases: 3. In germline, CDR1 is MNHNS, CDR2 SASEGT. CDR3: CASSVRTGDSPLHF. CDR3 DNA, as far as it was read: TGTGCCAGCAGTGTTCGGACAGGGGATTCACCC.

The chain's CDR3 is CASSLNAHAYEQYF. The DNA read from the CDR3 is TGTGCCAGCAGCTTAAACGCGCACGCTTACGAG. The chain has TRBV7-2 and TRBJ2-7; D unclear. The DNA ends 3 residues before the CDR3 does, and the rest of the CDR3 is filled in from the germline J gene. V lost 2 bases, J lost 4 bases, and 12 bases lay in between. The CDR3 has 14 amino acids. CDR1 is SGHTA and CDR2 is FQGNSA in the germline V gene.

Ten or more counts support this clone. Read coverage stops 3 residues before the CDR3 terminus; the germline J gene supplies the remainder. The rearrangement uses TRBV29-1 and TRBJ1-1, with D possibly matching TRBD1 (5 bases). Germline V lookup: CDR1 SQVTM, CDR2 ANQGSEA. The CDR3 has 13 residues. Between the trimmed V and J ends, which lost 7 bases and 1 base, there was a span of 13 bases. The part of the CDR3 DNA that was read is TGCAGCGCTTCCCCGACAGCGAACACTGAA. This gives the protein CSASPTANTE. The complete CDR3 reads CSASPTANTEAFF.

In its sample, this clone was seen many times. The CDR3 end falls 3 residues outside the read, so it is completed with the germline J gene. The chain links TRBV4-1 to TRBJ2-1; a weak D match, TRBD1 (6 bases). This CDR3 has 16 residues. Trimming left V 3 bases short and J 0 bases short, with 12 bases between. In germline, CDR1 is MGHRA, CDR2 YSYEKL. The CDR3 DNA, read in part, is TGCGCCAGCAGCCAGGGGACATTAAGCTCCTACAATGAG. Translated: CASSQGTLSSYNE. The full CDR3 reads CASSQGTLSSYNEQFF.

This clone was counted ten times or more. The same CDR3 also results from other DNA sequences found in this sample. The CDR3 spells CASSIETGVNYGYTF. The sequenced part of the CDR3 DNA is TGTGCCAGTAGTATAGAAACAGGGGTTAACTATGGC. The chain joins TRBV19 to TRBJ1-2; TRBD1 aligns across 7 bases. The read ends 3 residues shy of where the CDR3 ends; the end is completed using the germline J gene. The CDR3 is 15 amino acids. The germline CDR1 and CDR2 sequences are LNHDA and SQIVND (reference sequence). J gave up 1 base and V 0 bases, and 2 bases lay outside the gene matches.